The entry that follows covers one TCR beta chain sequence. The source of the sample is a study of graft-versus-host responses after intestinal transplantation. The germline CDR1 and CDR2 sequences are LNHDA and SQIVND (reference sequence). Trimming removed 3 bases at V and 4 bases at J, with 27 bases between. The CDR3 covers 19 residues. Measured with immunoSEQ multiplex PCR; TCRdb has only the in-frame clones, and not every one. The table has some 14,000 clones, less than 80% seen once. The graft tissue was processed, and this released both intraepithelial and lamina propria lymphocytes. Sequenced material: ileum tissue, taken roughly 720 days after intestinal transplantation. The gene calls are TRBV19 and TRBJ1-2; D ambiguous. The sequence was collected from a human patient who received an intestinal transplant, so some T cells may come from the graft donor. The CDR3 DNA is TGTGCCAGTAGTATTGGAGTTCGGTGGAGGGCCCTCTTTGGCTATGGCTACACCTTC. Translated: CASSIGVRWRALFGYGYTF.